This T cell receptor beta chain originates from a study of blood T cells in healthy people across ages. Study-wide points: TCR beta diversity correlated strongly with naive T cell percentage. The diversity estimates, figures obtained from one million T cells, were considered underestimates.

The germline CDR1 and CDR2 sequences are DFQATT and SNEGSKA (reference sequence). The CDR3 loop spans 11 amino acids. With regard to this clonotype: Its antigen is not identified.

Alongside a J-beta primer mix, a sample-barcoded 5' primer served in a second PCR lasting roughly 7 to 11 cycles. TCRdb re-called the 5' RACE reads with MiXCR, one entry per CDR3 protein. This sample has about 570,000 distinct CDR3 sequences, with about 26% found just once. These sequences were also reported in another study, on T cells of mothers and their children.

The rearrangement joins TRBV20-1 to TRBJ2-1, with 10 bases that match TRBD1. The end of the DNA aligns better with TRBJ2-7, so the J call may be wrong. Material: blood. This sequence was found in a boy aged 2-15 years in good health. In DNA, the CDR3 is TGCAGTGCCGGGACAGGGGAAAAGCAGTACTTC. Translating it yields CSAGTGEKQYF.